The TCR beta chain described here comes from a study of shared clonotypes between healthy human individuals. Study-level points and caveats: It was expected that sequencing depth would affect clonotype sharing among donors.

A note on this clone: Its antigen is unknown.

Selected positively for CCR7 and CD45RO-negative, naive CD8 cells excluded terminally differentiated effector memory CD45RA+ cells. Germline loops: CDR1 SGHRS, CDR2 YFSETQ. The V and J ends lost 0 bases and 13 bases respectively, with 11 bases between them. The CDR3 runs to 12 residues. Measured with immunoSEQ multiplex PCR; TCRdb has only the in-frame clones, and not every one. This sample has millions of clones, with approximately 95% found just once. The source is a man younger than 30 in good health. The gene calls are TRBV5-1 and TRBJ2-4; D is ambiguous. Sample: naive CD8+ T cells sorted from blood. CDR3 amino acids: CASSLAGTGQYF. The CDR3 DNA follows: TGCGCCAGCAGCTTGGCCGGAACGGGCCAGTACTTC.